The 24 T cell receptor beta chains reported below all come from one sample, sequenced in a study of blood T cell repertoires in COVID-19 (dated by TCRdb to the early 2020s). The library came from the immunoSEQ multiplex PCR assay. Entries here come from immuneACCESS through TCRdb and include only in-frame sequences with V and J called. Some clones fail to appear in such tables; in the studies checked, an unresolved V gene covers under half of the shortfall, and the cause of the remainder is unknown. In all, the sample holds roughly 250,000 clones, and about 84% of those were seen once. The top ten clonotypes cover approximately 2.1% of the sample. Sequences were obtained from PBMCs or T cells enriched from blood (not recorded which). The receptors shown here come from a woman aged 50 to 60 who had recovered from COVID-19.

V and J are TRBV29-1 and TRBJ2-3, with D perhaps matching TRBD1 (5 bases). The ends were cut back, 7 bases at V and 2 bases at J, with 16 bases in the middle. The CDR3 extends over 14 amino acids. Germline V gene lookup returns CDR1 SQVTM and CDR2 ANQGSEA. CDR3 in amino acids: CSAVRTPNTDTQYF. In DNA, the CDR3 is TGCAGCGCCGTTAGGACACCCAACACAGATACGCAGTATTTT.

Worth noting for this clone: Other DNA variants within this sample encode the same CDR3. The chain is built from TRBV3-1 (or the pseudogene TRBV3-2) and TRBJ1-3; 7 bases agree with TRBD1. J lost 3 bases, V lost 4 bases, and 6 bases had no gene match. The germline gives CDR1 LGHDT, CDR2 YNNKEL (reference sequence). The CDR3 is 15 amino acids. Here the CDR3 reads CASSPGTARGNTIYF. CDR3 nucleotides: TGTGCCAGCAGCCCGGGGACAGCCCGTGGAAACACCATATATTTT.

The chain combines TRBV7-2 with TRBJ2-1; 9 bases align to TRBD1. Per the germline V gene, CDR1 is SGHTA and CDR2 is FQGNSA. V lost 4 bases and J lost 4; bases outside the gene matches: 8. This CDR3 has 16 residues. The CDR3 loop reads CASSSVQGAPYNEQFF. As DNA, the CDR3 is TGTGCCAGCAGCTCCGTACAGGGGGCGCCGTACAATGAGCAGTTCTTC. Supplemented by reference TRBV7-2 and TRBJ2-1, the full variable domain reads GAGVSQSPSNKVTEKGKDVELRCDPISGHTALYWYRQSLGQGLEFLIYFQGNSAPDKSGLPSDRFSAERTGGSVSTLTIQRTQQEDSAVYLCASSSVQGAPYNEQFFGPGTRLTVL.

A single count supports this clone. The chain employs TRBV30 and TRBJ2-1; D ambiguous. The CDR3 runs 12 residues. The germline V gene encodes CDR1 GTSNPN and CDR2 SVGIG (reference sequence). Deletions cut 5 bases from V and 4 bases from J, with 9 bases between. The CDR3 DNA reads TGTGCCTGGGCACGGTTTTACAATGAGCAGTTCTTC. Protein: CAWARFYNEQFF.

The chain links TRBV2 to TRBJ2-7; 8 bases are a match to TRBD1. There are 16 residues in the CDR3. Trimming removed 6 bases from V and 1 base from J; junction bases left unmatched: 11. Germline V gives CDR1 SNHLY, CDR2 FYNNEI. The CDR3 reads CASSSPGGLVSYEQYF. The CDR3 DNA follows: TGTGCCAGCAGCTCTCCAGGGGGCTTAGTGTCCTACGAGCAGTACTTC.

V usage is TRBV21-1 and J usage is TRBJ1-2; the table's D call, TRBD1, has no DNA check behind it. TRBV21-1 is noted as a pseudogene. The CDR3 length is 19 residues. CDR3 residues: CASRSYPPPRQQVNYGYTF. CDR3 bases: TGTGCCAGCAGATCCTACCCCCCCCCACGACAGCAAGTTAACTATGGCTACACCTTC.

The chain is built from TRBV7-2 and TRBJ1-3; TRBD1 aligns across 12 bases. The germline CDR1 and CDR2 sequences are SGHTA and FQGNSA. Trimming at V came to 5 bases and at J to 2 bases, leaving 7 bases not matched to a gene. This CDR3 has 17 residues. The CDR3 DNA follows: TGTGCCAGCAGCCTGGGACAGGGGGCGCGGGCTGGAAACACCATATATTTT. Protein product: CASSLGQGARAGNTIYF. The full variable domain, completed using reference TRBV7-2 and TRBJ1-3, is GAGVSQSPSNKVTEKGKDVELRCDPISGHTALYWYRQSLGQGLEFLIYFQGNSAPDKSGLPSDRFSAERTGGSVSTLTIQRTQQEDSAVYLCASSLGQGARAGNTIYFGEGSWLTVV.

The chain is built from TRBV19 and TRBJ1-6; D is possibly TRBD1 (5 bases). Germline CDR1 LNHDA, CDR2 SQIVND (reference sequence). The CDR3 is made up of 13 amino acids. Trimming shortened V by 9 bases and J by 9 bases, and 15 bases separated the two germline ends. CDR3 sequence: CASSGGWSSPLHF. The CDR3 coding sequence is TGTGCCAGCAGTGGGGGGTGGAGTTCACCCCTCCACTTT.

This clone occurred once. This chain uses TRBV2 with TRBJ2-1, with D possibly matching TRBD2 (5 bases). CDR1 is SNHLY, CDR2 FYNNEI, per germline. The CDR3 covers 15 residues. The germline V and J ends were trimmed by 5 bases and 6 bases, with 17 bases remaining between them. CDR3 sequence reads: CASSPARLSVNEQFF. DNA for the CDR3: TGTGCCAGCAGTCCGGCGAGACTTAGCGTCAATGAGCAGTTCTTC.

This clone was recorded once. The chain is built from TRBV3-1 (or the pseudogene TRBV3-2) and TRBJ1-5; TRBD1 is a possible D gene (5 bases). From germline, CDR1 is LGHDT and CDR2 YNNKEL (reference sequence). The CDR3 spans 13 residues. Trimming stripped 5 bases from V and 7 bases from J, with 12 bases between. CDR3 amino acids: CASSASGVQPQHF. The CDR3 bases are TGTGCCAGCAGCGCCTCGGGGGTGCAGCCCCAGCATTTT.

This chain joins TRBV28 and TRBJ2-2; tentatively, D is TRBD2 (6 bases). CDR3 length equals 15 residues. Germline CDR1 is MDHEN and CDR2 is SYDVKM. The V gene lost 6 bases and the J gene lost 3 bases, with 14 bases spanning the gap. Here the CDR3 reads CASRPGGVHTGELFF. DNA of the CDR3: TGTGCCAGCAGACCGGGCGGGGTCCACACCGGGGAGCTGTTTTTT.

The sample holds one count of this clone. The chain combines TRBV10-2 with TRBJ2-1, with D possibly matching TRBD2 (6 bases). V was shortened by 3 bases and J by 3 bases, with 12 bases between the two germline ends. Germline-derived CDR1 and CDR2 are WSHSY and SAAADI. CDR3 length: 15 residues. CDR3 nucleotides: TGCGCCAGCAGTGAAATAGCGGCCTACTACAATGAGCAGTTCTTC. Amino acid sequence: CASSEIAAYYNEQFF.

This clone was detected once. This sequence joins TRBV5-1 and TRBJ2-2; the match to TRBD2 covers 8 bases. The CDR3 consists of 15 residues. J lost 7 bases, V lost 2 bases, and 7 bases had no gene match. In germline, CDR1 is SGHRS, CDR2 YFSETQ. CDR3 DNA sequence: TGCGCCAGCAGCTTTAGCGGGACTGGGCACGGGGAGCTGTTTTTT. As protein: CASSFSGTGHGELFF.

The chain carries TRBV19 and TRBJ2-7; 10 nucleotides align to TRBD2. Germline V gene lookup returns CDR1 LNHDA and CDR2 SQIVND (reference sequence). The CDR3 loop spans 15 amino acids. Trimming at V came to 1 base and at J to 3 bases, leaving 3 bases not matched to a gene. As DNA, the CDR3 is TGTGCCAGTAGTATAGCGACTAGCGGGCTCTACGAGCAGTACTTC. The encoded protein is CASSIATSGLYEQYF.

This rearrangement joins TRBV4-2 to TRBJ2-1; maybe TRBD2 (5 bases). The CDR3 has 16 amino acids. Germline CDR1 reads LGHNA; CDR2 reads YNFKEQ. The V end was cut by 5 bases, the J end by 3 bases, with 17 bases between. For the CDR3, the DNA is TGTGCCAGCAGCGCCGGGGTCCAAGATTACTACAATGAGCAGTTCTTC. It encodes CASSAGVQDYYNEQFF.

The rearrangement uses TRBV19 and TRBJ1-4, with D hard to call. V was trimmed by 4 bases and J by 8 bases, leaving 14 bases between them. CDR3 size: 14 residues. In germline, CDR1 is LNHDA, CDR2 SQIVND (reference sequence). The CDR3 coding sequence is TGTGCCAGTAGTAGCTCGGGCGGGAAAGAAAAACTGTTTTTT. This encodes CASSSSGGKEKLFF.

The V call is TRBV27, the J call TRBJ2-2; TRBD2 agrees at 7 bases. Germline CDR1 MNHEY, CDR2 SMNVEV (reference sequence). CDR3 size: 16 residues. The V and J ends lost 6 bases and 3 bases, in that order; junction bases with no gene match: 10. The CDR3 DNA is TGTGCCAGCAGACCTCGGGGCGGGAGCTACACCGGGGAGCTGTTTTTT. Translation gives CASRPRGGSYTGELFF.

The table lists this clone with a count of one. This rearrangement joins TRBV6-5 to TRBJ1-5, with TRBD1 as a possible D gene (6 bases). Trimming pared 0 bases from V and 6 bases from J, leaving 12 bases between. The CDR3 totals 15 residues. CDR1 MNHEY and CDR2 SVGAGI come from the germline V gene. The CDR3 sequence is CASSYSSGVGQPQHF. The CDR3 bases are TGTGCCAGCAGTTACTCGTCAGGGGTCGGTCAGCCCCAGCATTTT.

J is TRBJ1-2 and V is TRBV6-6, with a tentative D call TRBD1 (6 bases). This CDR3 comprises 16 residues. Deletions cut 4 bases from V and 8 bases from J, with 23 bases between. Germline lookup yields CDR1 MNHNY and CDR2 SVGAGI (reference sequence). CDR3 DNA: TGTGCCAGCAGTTCAACTTTGTCAACAGGGCTGGGAGGCTACACCTTC. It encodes CASSSTLSTGLGGYTF.

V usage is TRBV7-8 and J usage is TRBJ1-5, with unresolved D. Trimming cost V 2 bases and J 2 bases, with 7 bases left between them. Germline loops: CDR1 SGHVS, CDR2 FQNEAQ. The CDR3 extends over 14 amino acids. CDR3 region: CASSLMQGNQPQHF. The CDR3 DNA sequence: TGTGCCAGCAGCTTAATGCAGGGCAATCAGCCCCAGCATTTT.

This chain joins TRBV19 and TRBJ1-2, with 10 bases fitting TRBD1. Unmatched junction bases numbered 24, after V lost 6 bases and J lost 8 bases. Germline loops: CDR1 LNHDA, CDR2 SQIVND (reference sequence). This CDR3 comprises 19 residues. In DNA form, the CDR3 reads TGTGCCAGTAGAAGGGTCAGGCTGGGACAGGGGACACGCGAGGACGGCTACACCTTC. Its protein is CASRRVRLGQGTREDGYTF.

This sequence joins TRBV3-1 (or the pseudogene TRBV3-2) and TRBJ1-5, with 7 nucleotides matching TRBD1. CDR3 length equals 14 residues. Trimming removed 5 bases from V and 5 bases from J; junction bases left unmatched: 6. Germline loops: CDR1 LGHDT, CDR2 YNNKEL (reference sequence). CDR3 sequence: CASSSTGRHQPQHF. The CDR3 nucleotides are TGTGCCAGCAGCTCGACAGGGAGGCATCAGCCCCAGCATTTT.

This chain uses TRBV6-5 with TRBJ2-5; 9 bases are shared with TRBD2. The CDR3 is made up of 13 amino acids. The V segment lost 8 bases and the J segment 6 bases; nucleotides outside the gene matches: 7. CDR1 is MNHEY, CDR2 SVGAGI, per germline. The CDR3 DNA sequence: TGTGCCAGCCGGACTAGCGCCGGAAAGACCCAGTACTTC. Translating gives CASRTSAGKTQYF.

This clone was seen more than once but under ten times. CDR3 coding DNA: TGTGCCAGCAGGGGAGAGGGTAATTCACCCCTCCACTTT. Its translation is CASRGEGNSPLHF. This chain links TRBV6-4 with TRBJ1-6; D uncertain. The CDR3 consists of 13 residues. V was trimmed by 6 bases and J by 6 bases, leaving 9 bases between them. The V gene's germline CDR1 is MRHNA and CDR2 SNTAGT.